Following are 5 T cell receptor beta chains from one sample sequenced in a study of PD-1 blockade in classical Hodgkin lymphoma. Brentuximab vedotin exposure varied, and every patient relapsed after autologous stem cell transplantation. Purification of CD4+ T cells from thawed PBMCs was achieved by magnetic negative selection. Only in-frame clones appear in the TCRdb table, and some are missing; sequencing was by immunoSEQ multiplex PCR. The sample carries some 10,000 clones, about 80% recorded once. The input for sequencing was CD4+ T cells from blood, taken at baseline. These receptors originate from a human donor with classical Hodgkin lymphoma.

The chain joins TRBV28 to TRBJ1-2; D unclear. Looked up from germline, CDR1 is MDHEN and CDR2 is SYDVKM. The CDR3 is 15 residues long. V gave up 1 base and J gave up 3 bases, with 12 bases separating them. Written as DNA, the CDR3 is TGTGCCAGCAGTTTATCTGGGTTTGGGGACTATGGCTACACCTTC. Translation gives CASSLSGFGDYGYTF.

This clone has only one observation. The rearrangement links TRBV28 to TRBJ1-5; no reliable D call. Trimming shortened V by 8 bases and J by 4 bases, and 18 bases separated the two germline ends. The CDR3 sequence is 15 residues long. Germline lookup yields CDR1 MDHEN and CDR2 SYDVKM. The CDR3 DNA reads TGTGCCAGCCGTCCCGGTGGCACACCGAATCAGCCCCAGCATTTT. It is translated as CASRPGGTPNQPQHF.

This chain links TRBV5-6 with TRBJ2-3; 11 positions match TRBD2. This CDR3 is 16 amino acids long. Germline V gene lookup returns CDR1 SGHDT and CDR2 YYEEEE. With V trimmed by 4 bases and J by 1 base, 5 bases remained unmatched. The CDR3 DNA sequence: TGTGCCAGCAGCCTATTAGCGGGAGGGGGCACAGATACGCAGTATTTT. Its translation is CASSLLAGGGTDTQYF.

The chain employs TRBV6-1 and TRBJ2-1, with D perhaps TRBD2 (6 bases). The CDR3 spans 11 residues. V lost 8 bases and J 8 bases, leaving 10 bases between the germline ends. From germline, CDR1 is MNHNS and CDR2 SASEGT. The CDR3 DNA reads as TGTGCCAGCGGGGGGTGGCATGAGCAGTTCTTC. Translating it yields CASGGWHEQFF.

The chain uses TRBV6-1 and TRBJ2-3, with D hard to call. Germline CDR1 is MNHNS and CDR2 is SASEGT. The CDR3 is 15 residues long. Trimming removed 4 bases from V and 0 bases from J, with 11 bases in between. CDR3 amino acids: CASSVVDGSTDTQYF. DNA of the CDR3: TGTGCCAGCAGTGTAGTGGACGGAAGCACAGATACGCAGTATTTT.